This T cell receptor (beta chain) was obtained from a study of T-cell reconstitution after alpha-beta-depleted transplantation in children. Whole-study results and caveats: One year post-transplant, T-cell counts and diversity were largely derived from T cells produced anew.

Preparation of the TCRbeta library used unique molecular identifiers. TCRdb processed the PCR reads anew with MiXCR; each CDR3 protein has one entry. This sample yields some 310,000 distinct CDR3 sequences, of which approximately 23% are seen a single time; around 9.9% belongs to the top ten. Turning to this clonotype: Its specificity is not known.

The CDR3 consists of 17 residues. Germline V gene sequence: CDR1 MDHEN, CDR2 SYDVKM. With 2 bases removed from V and 3 bases from J, the gap between germline ends came to 20 bases. The sequence was obtained from a male patient between 10 and 17 years old who had a stem cell transplant for acute lymphoblastic leukemia, so the T cells may come from the graft donor. The chain uses TRBV28 and TRBJ2-7, with D perhaps given as TRBD1 or TRBD2 (6 bases each). The material was PBMCs, mostly from graft donor cells, obtained 180 days after TCRalphabeta/CD19-depleted stem cell transplant. CDR3 region: CASSLRLGGVWNYEQYF. The CDR3 DNA reads TGTGCCAGCAGTTTAAGGCTCGGGGGCGTGTGGAACTACGAGCAGTACTTC.